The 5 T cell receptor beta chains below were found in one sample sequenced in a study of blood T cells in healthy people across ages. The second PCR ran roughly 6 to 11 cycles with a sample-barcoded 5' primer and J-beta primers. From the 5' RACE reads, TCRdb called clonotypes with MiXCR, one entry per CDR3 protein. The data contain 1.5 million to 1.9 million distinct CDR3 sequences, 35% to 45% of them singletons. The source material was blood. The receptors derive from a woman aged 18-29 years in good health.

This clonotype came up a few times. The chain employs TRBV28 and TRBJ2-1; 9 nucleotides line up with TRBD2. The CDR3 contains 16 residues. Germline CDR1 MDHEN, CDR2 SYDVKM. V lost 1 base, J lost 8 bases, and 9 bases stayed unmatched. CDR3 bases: TGTGCCAGCAGTTTATATCCAGCGGGAGGCCAGGATGAGCAGTTCTTC. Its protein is CASSLYPAGGQDEQFF.

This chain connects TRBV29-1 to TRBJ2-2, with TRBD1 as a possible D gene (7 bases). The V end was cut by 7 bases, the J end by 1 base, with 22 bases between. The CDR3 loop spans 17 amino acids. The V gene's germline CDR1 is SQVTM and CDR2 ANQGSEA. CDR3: CSALLWQGGKNTGELFF. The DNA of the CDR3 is TGCAGCGCCCTTTTATGGCAGGGGGGAAAGAACACCGGGGAGCTGTTTTTT.

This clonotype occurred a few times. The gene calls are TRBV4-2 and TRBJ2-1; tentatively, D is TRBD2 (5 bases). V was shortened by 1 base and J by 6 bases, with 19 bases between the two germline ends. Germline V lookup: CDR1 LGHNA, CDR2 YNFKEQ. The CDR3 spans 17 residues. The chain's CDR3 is CASSQGSADGRGNEQFF. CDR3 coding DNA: TGTGCCAGCAGCCAAGGTTCAGCGGACGGGCGTGGCAATGAGCAGTTCTTC.

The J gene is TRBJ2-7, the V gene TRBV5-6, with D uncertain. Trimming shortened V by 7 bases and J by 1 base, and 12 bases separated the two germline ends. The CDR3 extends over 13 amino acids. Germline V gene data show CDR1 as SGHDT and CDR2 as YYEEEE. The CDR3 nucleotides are TGTGCCAGCCGAGATACCGGGTCCTACGAGCAGTACTTC. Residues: CASRDTGSYEQYF.

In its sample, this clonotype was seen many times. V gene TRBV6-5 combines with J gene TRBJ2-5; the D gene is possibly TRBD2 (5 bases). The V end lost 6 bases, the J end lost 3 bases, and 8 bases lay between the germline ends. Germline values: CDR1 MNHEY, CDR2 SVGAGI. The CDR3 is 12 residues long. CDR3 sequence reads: CASSPGEETQYF. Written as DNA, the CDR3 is TGTGCCAGCAGCCCCGGGGAAGAGACCCAGTACTTC.